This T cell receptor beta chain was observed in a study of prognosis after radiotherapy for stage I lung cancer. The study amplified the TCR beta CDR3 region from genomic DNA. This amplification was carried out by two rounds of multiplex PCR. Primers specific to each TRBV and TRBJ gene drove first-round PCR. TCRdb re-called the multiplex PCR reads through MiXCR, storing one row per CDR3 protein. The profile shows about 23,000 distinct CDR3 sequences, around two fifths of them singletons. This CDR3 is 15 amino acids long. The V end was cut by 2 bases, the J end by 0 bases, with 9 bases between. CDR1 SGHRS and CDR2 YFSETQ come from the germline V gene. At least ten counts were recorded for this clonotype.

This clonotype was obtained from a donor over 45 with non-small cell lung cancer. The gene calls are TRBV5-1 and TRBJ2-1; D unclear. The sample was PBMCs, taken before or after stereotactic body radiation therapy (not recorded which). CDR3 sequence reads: CASSFISDSYNEQFF. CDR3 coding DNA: TGCGCCAGCAGCTTCATCTCCGACTCCTACAATGAGCAGTTCTTC.